This T cell receptor (beta chain) emerged from a study of monozygotic twins with inflammatory bowel disease. A word on this clonotype: Its antigen is unknown.

CDR1 and CDR2 (germline): KGHSH, LQKENI. The CDR3 is 12 amino acids. Study findings and constraints: Evidence did not back any single strong signal or clonotype linked to IBD. People with IBD had fewer clonotypes in common with others than healthy twins did, especially with disease activity.

Each of TCRalpha and TCRbeta cDNA went through two nested PCRs, lasting about 16 and 10 cycles. Reanalyzing the 5' RACE reads, TCRdb keeps one entry per CDR3 protein, without DNA. Recorded for this sample: about 420,000 distinct CDR3 sequences. The sequenced sample was blood. This TCR was recovered from a human donor with ulcerative colitis or Crohn's disease, or a healthy co-twin of an affected twin (not recorded which). V usage is TRBV18 and J usage is TRBJ1-3; TCRdb selects TRBD1, and the lack of DNA leaves this call unchecked. The CDR3 loop reads CASSPARDTIYF.